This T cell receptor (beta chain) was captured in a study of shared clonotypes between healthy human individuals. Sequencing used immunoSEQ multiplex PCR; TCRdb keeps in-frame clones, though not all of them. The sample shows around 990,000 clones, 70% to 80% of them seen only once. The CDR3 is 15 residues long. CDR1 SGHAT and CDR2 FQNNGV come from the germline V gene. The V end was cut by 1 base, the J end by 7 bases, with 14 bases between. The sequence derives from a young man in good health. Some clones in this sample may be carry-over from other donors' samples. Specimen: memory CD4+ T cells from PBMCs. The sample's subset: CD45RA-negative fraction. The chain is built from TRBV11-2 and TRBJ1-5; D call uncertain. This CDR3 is CASSLGLWGMQPQHF. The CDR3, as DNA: TGTGCCAGCAGCTTAGGCTTGTGGGGAATGCAGCCCCAGCATTTT.